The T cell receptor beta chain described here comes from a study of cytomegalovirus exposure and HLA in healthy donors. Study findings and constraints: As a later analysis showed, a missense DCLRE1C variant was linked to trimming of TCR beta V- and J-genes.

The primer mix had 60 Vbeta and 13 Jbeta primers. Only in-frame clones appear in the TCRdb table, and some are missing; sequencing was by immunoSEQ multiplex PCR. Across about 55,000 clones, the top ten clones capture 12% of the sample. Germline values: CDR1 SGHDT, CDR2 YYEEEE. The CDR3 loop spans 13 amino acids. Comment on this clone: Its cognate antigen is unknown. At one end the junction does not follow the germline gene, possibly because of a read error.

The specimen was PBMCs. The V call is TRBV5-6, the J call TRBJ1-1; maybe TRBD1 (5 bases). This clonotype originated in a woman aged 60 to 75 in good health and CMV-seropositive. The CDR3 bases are TGTGCCAGCAGCGCGGGGGGTTGGGCCGAAGATTTCTTT. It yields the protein CASSAGGWAEDFF.